The 4 T cell receptor beta chains below come from one sample, sequenced in a study of T cell repertoires in cytomegalovirus infection. Each CDR3 protein gets one entry after TCRdb re-called the reads with MiXCR. The table includes more than 350,000 distinct CDR3 sequences, approximately 30% detected once. The specimen was PBMCs. These TCRs come from a human donor in good health (CMV status not recorded). Some clones in this sample may be carry-over from other donors' samples.

The chain employs TRBV5-1 and TRBJ2-5; 12 bases map to TRBD2. This CDR3 contains 18 residues. Germline lookup yields CDR1 SGHRS and CDR2 YFSETQ. Trimming removed 6 bases from V and 4 bases from J; junction bases left unmatched: 16. The CDR3 loop reads CASTLVGASGGAVETQYF. The CDR3 DNA is TGCGCCAGCACCCTTGTCGGGGCTAGCGGGGGGGCCGTAGAGACCCAGTACTTC.

A word on this clonotype: This sequence may be a read error, since a much larger clone differs from it by one base. The gene calls are TRBV19 and TRBJ2-1; no clear D gene. The germline V gene encodes CDR1 LNHDA and CDR2 SQIVND (reference sequence). This CDR3 has 16 residues. Here the CDR3 reads CACSIDPSSFYNEQFF. In DNA form, the CDR3 reads TGTGCCTGTAGTATAGATCCGTCCTCCTTCTACAATGAGCAGTTCTTC.

This clonotype was seen a handful of times. The J gene is TRBJ1-2, the V gene TRBV29-1; D is unclear. Trimming took off 2 bases at V and 4 bases at J, with 5 bases between the two ends. The CDR3 has 11 amino acids. The germline CDR1 and CDR2 sequences are SQVTM and ANQGSEA. The CDR3 sequence: CSVERLYGYTF. The CDR3 region has the DNA TGCAGCGTTGAAAGGCTCTATGGCTACACCTTC.

This clonotype appeared many times. The chain has TRBV5-4 and TRBJ2-2; 9 positions agree with TRBD1. V lost 0 bases to trimming and J lost 6 bases; unmatched junction nucleotides: 6. The CDR3 covers 16 residues. Germline V gives CDR1 SGHNT, CDR2 YYREEE (reference sequence). CDR3 amino acids: CASSLGGQGSSGELFF. The CDR3 coding sequence is TGTGCCAGCAGCTTGGGGGGACAGGGCTCTTCCGGGGAGCTGTTTTTT.